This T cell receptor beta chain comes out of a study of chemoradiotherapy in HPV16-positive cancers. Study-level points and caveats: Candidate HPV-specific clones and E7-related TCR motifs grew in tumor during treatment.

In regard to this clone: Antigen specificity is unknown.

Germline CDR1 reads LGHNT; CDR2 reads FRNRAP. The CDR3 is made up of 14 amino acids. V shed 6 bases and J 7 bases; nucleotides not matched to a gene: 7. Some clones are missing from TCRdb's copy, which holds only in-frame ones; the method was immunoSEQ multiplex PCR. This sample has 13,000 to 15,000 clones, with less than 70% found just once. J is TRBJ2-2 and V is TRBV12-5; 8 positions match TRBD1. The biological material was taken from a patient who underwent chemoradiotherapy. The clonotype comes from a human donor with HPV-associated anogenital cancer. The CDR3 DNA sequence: TGTGCTAGTGGCAGGACAGGGACGGACGGGGAGCTGTTTTTT. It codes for CASGRTGTDGELFF.